The source of this T cell receptor beta chain is a study of beta chain features in type 1 diabetes. At the level of the study: Similarity in age, gender and cell yields was seen between patients and healthy donors. Study results and limitations: Equally in patients and controls, shorter templates might have been favored by PCR. TCRB CDR3s from Type 1 diabetes patients were moderately but significantly shorter in all four CD4+ subsets.

Germline values: CDR1 MGHRA, CDR2 YSYEKL. Trimming took 1 base from V and 4 from J; bases not matched to a gene: 5. CDR3 length: 15 residues. On this clone itself: The antigen remains unidentified.

The whole isolated RNA underwent reverse transcription, so sequencing captured expressed TCRB transcripts. The data were produced by immunoSEQ multiplex PCR, yet TCRdb's version contains in-frame clones alone and is incomplete. Among around 650,000 clones listed, around 12% were seen once. Material: naive CD4+ T cells from blood. This rearrangement joins TRBV4-1 to TRBJ1-2, with TRBD1 identical over 8 bases. The TCR sequence derives from a man aged 25 to 40 with type 1 diabetes. The CDR3 reads CASSQAPGQGYGYTF. The CDR3, as DNA: TGCGCCAGCAGCCAAGCGCCCGGACAGGGCTATGGCTACACCTTC.